These T cell receptor beta chains were read from a single sample in a study of CD8+ T cells in alopecia areata. TCRdb's table, derived via immunoSEQ multiplex PCR, lists solely in-frame clones and lacks some. The top ten hold over 1% of the sample, which has under 250,000 clones, just over 65% seen once. The sequences come from CD4+ T cells sorted from blood, collected around week 44, from a patient treated with tofacitinib. The origin of the receptors is a human donor with alopecia areata. CDR3s include the opening cysteine and the closing phenylalanine or tryptophan. D genes are given only for firm matches. Clone size is given for some rows only: seen once, a few or many times, or a class if the clone is expanded.

j_gene: TRBJ2-1; d_gene: .; v_gene: TRBV29-1; abundance: few; CDR3aa: CSVQGDPYNEQFF; CDR3nt: TGCAGCGTTCAAGGGGACCCTTACAATGAGCAGTTCTTC
j_gene: TRBJ1-2; d_gene: TRBD1; v_gene: TRBV29-1; abundance: .; CDR3aa: CSGGTENYGYTF; CDR3nt: TGCAGCGGCGGGACAGAGAACTATGGCTACACCTTC
j_gene: TRBJ1-2; d_gene: .; v_gene: TRBV29-1; abundance: .; CDR3aa: CSAVGRFYGYTF; CDR3nt: TGCAGCGCTGTCGGCAGATTCTATGGCTACACCTTC
j_gene: TRBJ1-4; d_gene: .; v_gene: TRBV29-1; abundance: .; CDR3aa: CSVGEDTRNEKLFF; CDR3nt: TGCAGCGTTGGGGAAGATACCAGGAATGAAAAACTGTTTTTT
j_gene: TRBJ2-6; d_gene: .; v_gene: TRBV11-2; abundance: once; CDR3aa: CASSLVISGANVLTF; CDR3nt: TGTGCCAGCAGCTTAGTAATTTCTGGGGCCAACGTCCTGACTTTC
j_gene: TRBJ2-7; d_gene: TRBD1; v_gene: TRBV7-2; abundance: .; CDR3aa: CASSAGTGVLEQYF; CDR3nt: TGTGCCAGCAGCGCCGGGACAGGGGTTCTCGAGCAGTACTTC
j_gene: TRBJ2-1; d_gene: TRBD2; v_gene: TRBV10-3; abundance: .; CDR3aa: CAIGRGGSGGAVDEQFF; CDR3nt: TGTGCCATCGGGAGGGGTGGTAGCGGGGGGGCCGTAGATGAGCAGTTCTTC
j_gene: TRBJ2-4; d_gene: .; v_gene: TRBV11-2; abundance: .; CDR3aa: CASSLDRASGGDIQYF; CDR3nt: TGTGCCAGCAGCTTAGACAGGGCCTCGGGCGGAGACATTCAGTACTTC
j_gene: TRBJ1-2; d_gene: .; v_gene: TRBV4-1; abundance: few; CDR3aa: CASSQPRDTGTYGYTF; CDR3nt: TGCGCCAGCAGCCAACCCCGGGACACGGGGACTTATGGCTACACCTTC
j_gene: TRBJ2-2; d_gene: .; v_gene: TRBV27; abundance: .; CDR3aa: CASSLRGIGELFF; CDR3nt: TGTGCCAGCAGTTTACGGGGAATCGGGGAGCTGTTTTTT
j_gene: TRBJ2-3; d_gene: .; v_gene: TRBV7-2; abundance: .; CDR3aa: CASSPQGGSSTDTQYF; CDR3nt: TGTGCCAGCAGCCCTCAGGGGGGATCGAGCACAGATACGCAGTATTTT
j_gene: TRBJ1-3; d_gene: .; v_gene: TRBV6-1; abundance: few; CDR3aa: CASSEGPSSGNTIYF; CDR3nt: TGTGCCAGCAGTGAGGGACCGTCCTCTGGAAACACCATATATTTT
j_gene: TRBJ2-3; d_gene: TRBD2; v_gene: TRBV15; abundance: .; CDR3aa: CATSGRRGGPDTQYF; CDR3nt: TGTGCCACATCGGGGAGGCGGGGGGGCCCGGATACGCAGTATTTT
j_gene: TRBJ2-1; d_gene: .; v_gene: TRBV29-1; abundance: few; CDR3aa: CSVVGRVSYNEQFF; CDR3nt: TGCAGCGTTGTTGGTAGGGTATCCTACAATGAGCAGTTCTTC
j_gene: TRBJ2-3; d_gene: .; v_gene: TRBV6-1; abundance: .; CDR3aa: CASSSTGLADTQYF; CDR3nt: TGTGCCAGCAGTTCCACAGGGTTGGCAGATACGCAGTATTTT
j_gene: TRBJ2-7; d_gene: .; v_gene: TRBV6-1; abundance: .; CDR3aa: CASSEDFGGAREQYF; CDR3nt: TGTGCCAGCAGTGAAGATTTCGGAGGGGCTCGGGAGCAGTACTTC